This T cell receptor beta chain was documented in a study of T cells after yellow fever vaccination. This clonotype was seen a handful of times. The CDR3 consists of 16 residues. The V end lost 0 bases, the J end lost 0 bases, and 10 bases lay between the germline ends. CDR1 SGHRS and CDR2 YFSETQ come from the germline V gene. In TCRdb, the 5' RACE reads were re-called with MiXCR into one record per CDR3 protein. Of about 510,000 distinct CDR3 sequences in the sample, just over 20% were seen once. The origin of this receptor is a man between 18 and 29 years old who received the YFV17D yellow fever vaccine. V is TRBV5-1 and J is TRBJ1-5; TRBD1 is a possible D gene (5 bases). The sample here was PBMCs, taken approximately 22 days after the first yellow fever vaccination. CDR3 DNA: TGCGCCAGCAGCTTGGGTTCTGGGGGTAGCAATCAGCCCCAGCATTTT. Protein sequence: CASSLGSGGSNQPQHF.